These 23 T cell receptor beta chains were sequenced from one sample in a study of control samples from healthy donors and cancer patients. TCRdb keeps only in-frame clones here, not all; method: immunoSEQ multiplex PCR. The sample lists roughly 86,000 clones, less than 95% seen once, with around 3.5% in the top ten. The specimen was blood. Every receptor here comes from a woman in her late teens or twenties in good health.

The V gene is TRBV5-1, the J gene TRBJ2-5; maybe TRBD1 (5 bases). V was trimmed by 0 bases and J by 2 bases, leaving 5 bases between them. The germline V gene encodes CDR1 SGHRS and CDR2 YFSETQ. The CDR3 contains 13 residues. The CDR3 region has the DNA TGCGCCAGCAGCTTGGGACAGCAAGAGACCCAGTACTTC. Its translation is CASSLGQQETQYF.

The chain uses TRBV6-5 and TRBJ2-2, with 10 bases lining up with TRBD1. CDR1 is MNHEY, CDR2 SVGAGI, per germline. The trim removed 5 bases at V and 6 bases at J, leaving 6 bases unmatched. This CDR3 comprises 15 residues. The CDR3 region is CASSLGQGTSGELFF. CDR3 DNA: TGTGCCAGCAGTCTGGGACAGGGGACATCCGGGGAGCTGTTTTTT.

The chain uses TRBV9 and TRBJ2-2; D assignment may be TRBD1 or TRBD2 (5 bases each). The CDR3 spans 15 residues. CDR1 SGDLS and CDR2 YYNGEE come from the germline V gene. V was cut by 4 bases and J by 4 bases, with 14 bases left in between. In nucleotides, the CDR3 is TGTGCCAGCAGCCCCCGGGACCGATCCACCGGGGAGCTGTTTTTT. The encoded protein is CASSPRDRSTGELFF.

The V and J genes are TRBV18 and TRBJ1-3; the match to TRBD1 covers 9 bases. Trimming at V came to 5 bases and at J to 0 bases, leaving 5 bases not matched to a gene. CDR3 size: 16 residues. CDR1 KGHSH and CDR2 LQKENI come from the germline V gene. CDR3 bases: TGTGCCAGCTCATTCCAGACAGGGGGCTCTGGAAACACCATATATTTT. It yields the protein CASSFQTGGSGNTIYF.

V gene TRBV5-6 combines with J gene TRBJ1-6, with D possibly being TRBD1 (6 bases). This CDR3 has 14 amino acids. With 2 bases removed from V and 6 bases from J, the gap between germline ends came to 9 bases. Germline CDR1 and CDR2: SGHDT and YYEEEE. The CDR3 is CASSLGTPNSPLHF. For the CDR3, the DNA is TGTGCCAGCAGCTTAGGGACACCTAATTCACCCCTCCACTTT.

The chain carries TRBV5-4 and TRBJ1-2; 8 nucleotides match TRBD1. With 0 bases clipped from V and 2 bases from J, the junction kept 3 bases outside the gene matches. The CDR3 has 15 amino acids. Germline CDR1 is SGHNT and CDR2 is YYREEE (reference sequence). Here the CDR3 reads CASSLGGQGNYGYTF. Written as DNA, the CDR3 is TGTGCCAGCAGCTTGGGCGGACAGGGAAACTATGGCTACACCTTC.

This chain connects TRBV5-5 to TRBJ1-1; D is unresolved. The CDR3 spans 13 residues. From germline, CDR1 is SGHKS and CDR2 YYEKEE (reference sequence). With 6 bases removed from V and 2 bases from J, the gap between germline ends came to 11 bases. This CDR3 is CASTLDLNTEAFF. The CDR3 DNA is TGTGCCAGCACCCTCGACCTCAACACTGAAGCTTTCTTT.

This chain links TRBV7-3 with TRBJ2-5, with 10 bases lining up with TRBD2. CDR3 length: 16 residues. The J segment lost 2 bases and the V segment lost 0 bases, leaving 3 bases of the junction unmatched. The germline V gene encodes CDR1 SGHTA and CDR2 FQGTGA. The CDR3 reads CASSLTASGSQETQYF. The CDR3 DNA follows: TGTGCCAGCAGCTTAACTGCTAGCGGGAGTCAAGAGACCCAGTACTTC.

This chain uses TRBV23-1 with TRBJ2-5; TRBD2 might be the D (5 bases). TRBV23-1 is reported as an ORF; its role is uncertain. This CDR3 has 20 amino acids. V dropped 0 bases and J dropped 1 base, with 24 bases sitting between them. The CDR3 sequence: CASSQSIFSEGRPRQETQYF. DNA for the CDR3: TGCGCCAGCAGTCAATCAATTTTTTCGGAAGGGAGACCCCGCCAAGAGACCCAGTACTTC.

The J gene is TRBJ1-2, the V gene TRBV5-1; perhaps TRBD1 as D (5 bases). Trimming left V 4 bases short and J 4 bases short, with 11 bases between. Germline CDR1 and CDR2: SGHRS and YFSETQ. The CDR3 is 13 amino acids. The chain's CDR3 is CASSDGTGYGYTF. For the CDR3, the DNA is TGCGCCAGCAGCGATGGGACCGGCTATGGCTACACCTTC. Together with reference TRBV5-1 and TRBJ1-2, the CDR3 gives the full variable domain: KAGVTQTPRYLIKTRGQQVTLSCSPISGHRSVSWYQQTPGQGLQFLFEYFSETQRNKGNFPGRFSGRQFSNSRSEMNVSTLELGDSALYLCASSDGTGYGYTFGSGTRLTVV.

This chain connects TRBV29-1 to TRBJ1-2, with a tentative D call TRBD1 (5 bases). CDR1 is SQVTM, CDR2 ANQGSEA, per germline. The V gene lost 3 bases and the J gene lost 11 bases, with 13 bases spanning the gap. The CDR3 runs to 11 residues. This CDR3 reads CSVDGTPGYTF. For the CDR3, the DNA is TGCAGCGTTGACGGGACGCCCGGGTACACCTTC.

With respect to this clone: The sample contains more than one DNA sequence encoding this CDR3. CDR3 DNA sequence: TGTGCCAGCAGTTTGGGAGGGGGCTACACCTTC. Translating gives CASSLGGGYTF. This chain links TRBV12-3 or TRBV12-4 with TRBJ1-2, with D uncertain. The length of the CDR3 is 11 residues. Trimming removed 3 bases at V and 8 bases at J, with 7 bases between.

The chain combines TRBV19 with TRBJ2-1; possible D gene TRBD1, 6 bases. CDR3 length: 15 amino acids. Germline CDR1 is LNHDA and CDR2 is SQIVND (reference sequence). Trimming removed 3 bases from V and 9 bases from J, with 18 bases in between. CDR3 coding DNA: TGTGCCAGTAGTATTAAACAGGGTTCTTCGGGTGAGCAGTTCTTC. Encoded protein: CASSIKQGSSGEQFF.

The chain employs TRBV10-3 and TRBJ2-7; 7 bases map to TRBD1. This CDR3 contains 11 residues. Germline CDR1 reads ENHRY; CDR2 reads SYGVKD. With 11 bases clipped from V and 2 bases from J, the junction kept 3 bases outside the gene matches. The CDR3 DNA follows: TGTGCCTCGGGACAGCCCTACGAGCAGTACTTC. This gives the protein CASGQPYEQYF.

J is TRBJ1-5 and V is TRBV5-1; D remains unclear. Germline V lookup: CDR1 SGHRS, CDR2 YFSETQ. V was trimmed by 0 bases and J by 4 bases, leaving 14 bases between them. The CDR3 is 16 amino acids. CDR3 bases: TGCGCCAGCAGCTTGGCCTGGGTCGGCGAGAATCAGCCCCAGCATTTT. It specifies CASSLAWVGENQPQHF.

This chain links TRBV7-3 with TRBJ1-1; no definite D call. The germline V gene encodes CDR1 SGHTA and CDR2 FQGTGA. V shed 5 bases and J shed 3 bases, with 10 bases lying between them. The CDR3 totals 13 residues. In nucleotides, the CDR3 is TGTGCCAGCAGCAGGGTCCCTGACACTGAAGCTTTCTTT. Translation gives CASSRVPDTEAFF.

CDR3 sequence reads: CASSSPSTAGSYGYTF. DNA of the CDR3: TGTGCCAGCAGTTCACCCTCGACAGCCGGATCCTATGGCTACACCTTC. The V call is TRBV28, the J call TRBJ1-2; possibly TRBD1 for D (5 bases). Germline assignment: CDR1 MDHEN and CDR2 SYDVKM. The CDR3 sequence is 16 residues long. Trimming removed 4 bases at V and 4 bases at J, with 19 bases between.

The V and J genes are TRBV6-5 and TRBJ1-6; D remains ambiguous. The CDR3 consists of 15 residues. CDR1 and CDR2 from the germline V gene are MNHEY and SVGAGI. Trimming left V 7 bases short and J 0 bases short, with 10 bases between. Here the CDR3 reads CASKDVSSYNSPLHF. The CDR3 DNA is TGTGCCAGCAAGGACGTGAGCTCCTATAATTCACCCCTCCACTTT.

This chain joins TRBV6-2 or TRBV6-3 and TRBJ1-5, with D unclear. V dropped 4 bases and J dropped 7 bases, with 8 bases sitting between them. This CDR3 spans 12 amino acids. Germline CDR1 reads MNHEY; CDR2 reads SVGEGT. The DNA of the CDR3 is TGTGCCAGCAGTTGGAAGGGACAGCCCCAGCATTTT. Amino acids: CASSWKGQPQHF.

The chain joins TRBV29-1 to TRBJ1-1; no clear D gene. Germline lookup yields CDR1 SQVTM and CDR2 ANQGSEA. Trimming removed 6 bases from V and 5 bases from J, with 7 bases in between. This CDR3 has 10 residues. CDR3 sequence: CSVRETEAFF. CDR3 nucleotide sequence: TGCAGCGTGAGGGAGACTGAAGCTTTCTTT.

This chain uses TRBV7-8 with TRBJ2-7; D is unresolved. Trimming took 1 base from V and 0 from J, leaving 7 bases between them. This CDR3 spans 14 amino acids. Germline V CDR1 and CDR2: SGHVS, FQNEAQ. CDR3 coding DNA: TGTGCCAGCAGCTTAGGGGCAGTCTCCTACGAGCAGTACTTC. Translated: CASSLGAVSYEQYF.

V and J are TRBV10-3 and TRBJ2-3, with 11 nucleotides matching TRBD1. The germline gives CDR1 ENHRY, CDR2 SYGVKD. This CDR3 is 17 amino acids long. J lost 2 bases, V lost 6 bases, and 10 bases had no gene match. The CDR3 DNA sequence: TGTGCCATCAGGGACCCGGGACAGGGGGTTTACACAGATACGCAGTATTTT. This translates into CAIRDPGQGVYTDTQYF.

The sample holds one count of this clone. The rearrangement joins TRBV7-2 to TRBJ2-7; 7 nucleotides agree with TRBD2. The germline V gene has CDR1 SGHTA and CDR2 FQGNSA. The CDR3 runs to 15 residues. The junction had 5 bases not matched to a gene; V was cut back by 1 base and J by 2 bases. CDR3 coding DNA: TGTGCCAGCAGCTTAGAAGGCGGGGGACCCTACGAGCAGTACTTC. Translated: CASSLEGGGPYEQYF.